The clone carrying this T cell receptor beta chain appeared once. Its antigen remains unknown. Here the CDR3 omits its conserved ending phenylalanine or tryptophan, so a read error is the likely source. MiXCR was run by TCRdb on the multiplex PCR reads, yielding one entry per CDR3 protein. The sample has about 230,000 distinct CDR3 sequences; around 32% are singletons. Samples came from axillary lymph nodes draining the breast cancer. Germline V gene sequence: CDR1 SGHNT, CDR2 YYREEE (reference sequence). This CDR3 contains 14 residues. This sample stems from a study of breast tumors, draining lymph nodes, adjacent tissues. Findings and caveats of the study: Tumors had less TCR diversity than lymph nodes, more than nontumor tissue.

This chain joins TRBV5-4 and TRBJ2-5; possible D gene TRBD2, 6 bases. The source material was axillary lymph node tissue. The sequence was obtained from a female donor with breast cancer. Some clones in this sample may be carry-over from other donors' samples. The CDR3 bases are TGTGCCAGCAGCCCCAGACTAGGAGGAGAGGCCCAGTACCTC. Its protein is CASSPRLGGEAQYL.